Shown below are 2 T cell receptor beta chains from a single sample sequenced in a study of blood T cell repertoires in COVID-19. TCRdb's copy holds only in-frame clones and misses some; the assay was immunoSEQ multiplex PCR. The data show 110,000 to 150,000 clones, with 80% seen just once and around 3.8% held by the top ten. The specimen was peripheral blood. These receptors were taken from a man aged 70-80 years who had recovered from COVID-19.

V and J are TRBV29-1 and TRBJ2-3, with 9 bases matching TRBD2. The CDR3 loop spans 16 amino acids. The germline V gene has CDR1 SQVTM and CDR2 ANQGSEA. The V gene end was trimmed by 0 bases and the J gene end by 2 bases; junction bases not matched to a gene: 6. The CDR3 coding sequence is TGCAGCGTTGAAGATACGACTAGCGGAACCACAGATACGCAGTATTTT. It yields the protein CSVEDTTSGTTDTQYF.

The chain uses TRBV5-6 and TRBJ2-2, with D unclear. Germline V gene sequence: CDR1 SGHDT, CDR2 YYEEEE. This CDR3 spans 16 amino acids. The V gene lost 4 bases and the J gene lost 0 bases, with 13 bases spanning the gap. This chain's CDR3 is CASSRGWVANTGELFF. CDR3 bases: TGTGCCAGCAGCCGCGGCTGGGTCGCGAACACCGGGGAGCTGTTTTTT.